This paragraph covers one TCR beta chain sequence. The antigen it recognizes is unknown. Within one base of it there is no much larger clone, and no base qualities were kept. The CDR3 runs 17 amino acids, cysteine and phenylalanine included. The retained sequence is limited to the CDR3, 51 bases, with the frame set at the first base. The V end gives up 2 bases and the J end 3 bases, leaving 8 bases in the junction not matched to a gene. Per the germline V gene (reference sequence), SGHNT is the CDR1 and YYREEE is the CDR2. The data stem from a study of cytomegalovirus exposure and HLA in healthy donors (dated by TCRdb to about 2017). Background on the whole study: A later analysis indicated that the 120 or so validation repertoires were generated on the platform also employed for the approximately 700 repertoires of the first cohort. The study was designed to test whether signatures of past pathogen exposure could be identified by cataloging public T cell receptors. Besides the first cohort of around 700 subjects, a separate validation cohort made up of over a hundred different subjects was used. High-throughput TCR immunosequencing, statistical association of individual TCRs with disease status, and machine learning were combined to predict cytomegalovirus infection status. The paper's findings and limits, for the study overall: While some public TCRs were present in many individuals, most TCR sequences turned up only very rarely across donors. A later analysis had no HLA typing for the validation cohort, so co-occurrence there was scored across all 110 or so repertoires. In the study, roughly 160 TCR beta chains were listed as associated with cytomegalovirus. The classifier was reported to diagnose cytomegalovirus status with high specificity and sensitivity in both the original cohort and the validation cohort. In vitro tests confirmed that three of the cytomegalovirus-associated TCR beta chains recognize cytomegalovirus antigens. Of the cluster scores, 85% to 95% were above 0 in a later analysis, which found that TCRs clustered in the first cohort also tended to co-occur in the 120 validation repertoires. According to the authors, the approach could potentially be generalized to other disease states and immunological phenotypes.

Receptors were amplified or captured by the immunoSEQ multiplex PCR assay. From the authors' description of their analysis: A statistical classification framework was developed to diagnose cytomegalovirus status using the catalog of TCR beta chain sequences. TCRdb's version of the immuneACCESS table is confined to in-frame rearrangements and falls short of the full clone set. An unresolved V gene accounts for under half of the shortfall where checked; the remainder is of unknown origin. That table gives V, J and clone size, and the DNA gave D and trimming. Across this sample there are about 98,000 clones, with roughly 87% seen only once. The top ten constitute approximately 4% of the sample. Donors formed part of the validation cohort, which comprised fewer than 150 subjects and was distinct from the first cohort of under 850 subjects.

The sequence derives from a woman in her thirties in good health and CMV-seronegative. Material: PBMCs. Here the chain combines TRBV5-4 and TRBJ2-3; TRBD2 fits 11 bases in the junction. The DNA is as follows: TGTGCCAGCAGCTTCCCGACTAGCGGGATCAGTACAGATACGCAGTATTTT. This gives the protein CASSFPTSGISTDTQYF.